This T cell receptor (beta chain) was observed in a study of T-cell memory formation after mild COVID-19. TCRdb reprocessed the 5' RACE reads via MiXCR and lists one record per CDR3 protein. The table shows approximately 200,000 distinct CDR3 sequences, with approximately 16% occurring only once. Trimming took 8 bases from V and 7 from J; bases not matched to a gene: 13. The CDR3 spans 14 residues. Germline CDR1 and CDR2: LGHDT and YNNKEL (reference sequence). The specimen was PBMCs or a T cell subset sorted from them (not recorded which). This receptor was taken from an adult woman who had mild COVID-19 (a few samples of this study predate the infection). Cell type and time point are not known. The chain has TRBV3-1 and TRBJ2-7, with 8 bases aligning to TRBD2. The CDR3 DNA is TGTGCCAGCCGCCGGGGGGGGGCAGGAGAGGAGCAGTACTTC. It codes for CASRRGGAGEEQYF.